This record looks at one T cell receptor (beta chain) sequence and its context. The antigen is not known. The unexposed donors gave CD4+ T cells in about 2010-2019, prior to COVID-19. After about 11 days of culture, CD4+ T cells were isolated. Fresh IL-2 medium replaced half the medium on days 3 and 7. These data originate in a study of CD4 T cells in relation to SARS-CoV-2 and coronaviruses. Across the study: The restricting HLA molecule for shared crossreactive spike epitopes was mapped.

Only in-frame clones appear in the TCRdb table, and some are missing; sequencing was by immunoSEQ multiplex PCR. The data contain about 28,000 clones, around two thirds of them singletons. Study-wide points: Crossreactive clones expanded significantly less to SARS-CoV-2 than monoreactive clones.

The CDR3 consists of 15 residues. The germline V gene encodes CDR1 SGHDN and CDR2 FVKESK. V lost 4 bases, J lost 2 bases, and 3 bases stayed unmatched. Sequencing was carried out using CD4+ T cells from PBMCs, cultured in vitro. V is TRBV14 and J is TRBJ2-7; 12 bases are a match to TRBD2. The source of this sequence is a human donor in good health. CDR3 amino acids: CASSPTSGSTYEQYF. Written as DNA, the CDR3 is TGTGCCAGCAGCCCGACTAGCGGGAGCACCTACGAGCAGTACTTC.